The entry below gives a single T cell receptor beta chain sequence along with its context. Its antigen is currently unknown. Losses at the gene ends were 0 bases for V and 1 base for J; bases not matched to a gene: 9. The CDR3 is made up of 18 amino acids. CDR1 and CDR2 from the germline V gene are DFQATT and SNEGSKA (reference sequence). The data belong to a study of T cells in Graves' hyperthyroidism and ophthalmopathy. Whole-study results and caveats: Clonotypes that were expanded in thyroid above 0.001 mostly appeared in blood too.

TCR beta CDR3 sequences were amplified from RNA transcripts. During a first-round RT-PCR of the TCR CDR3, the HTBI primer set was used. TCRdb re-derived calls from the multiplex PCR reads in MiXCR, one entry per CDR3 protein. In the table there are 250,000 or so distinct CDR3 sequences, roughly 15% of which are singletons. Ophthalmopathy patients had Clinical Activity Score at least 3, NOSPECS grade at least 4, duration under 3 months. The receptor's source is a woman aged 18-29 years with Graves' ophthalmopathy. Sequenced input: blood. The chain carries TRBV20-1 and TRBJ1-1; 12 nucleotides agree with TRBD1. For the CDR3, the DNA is TGCAGTGCTAGAGATGACCGGGACAGGGGGCTTTGGAACACTGAAGCTTTCTTT. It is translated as CSARDDRDRGLWNTEAFF.